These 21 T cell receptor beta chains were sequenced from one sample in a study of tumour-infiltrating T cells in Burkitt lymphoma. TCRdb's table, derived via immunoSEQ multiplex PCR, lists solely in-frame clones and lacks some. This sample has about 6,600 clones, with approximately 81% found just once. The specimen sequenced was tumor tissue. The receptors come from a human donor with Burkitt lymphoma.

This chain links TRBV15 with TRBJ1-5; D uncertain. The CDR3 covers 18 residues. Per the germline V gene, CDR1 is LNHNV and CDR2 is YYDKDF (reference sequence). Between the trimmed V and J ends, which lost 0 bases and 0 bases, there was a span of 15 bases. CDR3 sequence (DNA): TGTGCCACCAGCAGAGATAGGTTCGGCACAGATAGCAATCAGCCCCAGCATTTT. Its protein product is CATSRDRFGTDSNQPQHF.

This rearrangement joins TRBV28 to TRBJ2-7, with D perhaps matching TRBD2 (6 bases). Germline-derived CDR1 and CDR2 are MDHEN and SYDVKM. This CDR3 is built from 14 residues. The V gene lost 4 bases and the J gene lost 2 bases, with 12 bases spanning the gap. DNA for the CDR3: TGTGCCAGCAGTTCGGAGGGCCCTCCCTACGAGCAGTACTTC. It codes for CASSSEGPPYEQYF.

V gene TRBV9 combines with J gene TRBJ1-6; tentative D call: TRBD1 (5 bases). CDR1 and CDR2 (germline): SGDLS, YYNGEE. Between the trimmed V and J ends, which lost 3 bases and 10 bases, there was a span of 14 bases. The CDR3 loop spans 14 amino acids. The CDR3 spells CASSAQGMQSPLHF. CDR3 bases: TGTGCCAGCAGCGCGCAGGGTATGCAATCACCCCTCCACTTT.

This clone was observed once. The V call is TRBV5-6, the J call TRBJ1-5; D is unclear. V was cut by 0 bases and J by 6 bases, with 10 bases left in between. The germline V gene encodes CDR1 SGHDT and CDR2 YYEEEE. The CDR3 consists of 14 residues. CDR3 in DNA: TGTGCCAGCAGCTTGGACCGGGGAGGTCAGCCCCAGCATTTT. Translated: CASSLDRGGQPQHF. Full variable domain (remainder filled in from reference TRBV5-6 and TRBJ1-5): DAGVTQSPTHLIKTRGQQVTLRCSPKSGHDTVSWYQQALGQGPQFIFQYYEEEERQRGNFPDRFSGHQFPNYSSELNVNALLLGDSALYLCASSLDRGGQPQHFGDGTRLSIL.

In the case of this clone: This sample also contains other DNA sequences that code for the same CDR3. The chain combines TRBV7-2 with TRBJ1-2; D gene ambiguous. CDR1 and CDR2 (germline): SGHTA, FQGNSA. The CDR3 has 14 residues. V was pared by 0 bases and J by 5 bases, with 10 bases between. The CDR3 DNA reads TGTGCCAGCAGCTTAGCCCCAGGAAATTATGGCTACACCTTC. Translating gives CASSLAPGNYGYTF. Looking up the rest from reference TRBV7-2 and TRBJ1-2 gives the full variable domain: GAGVSQSPSNKVTEKGKDVELRCDPISGHTALYWYRQSLGQGLEFLIYFQGNSAPDKSGLPSDRFSAERTGGSVSTLTIQRTQQEDSAVYLCASSLAPGNYGYTFGSGTRLTVV.

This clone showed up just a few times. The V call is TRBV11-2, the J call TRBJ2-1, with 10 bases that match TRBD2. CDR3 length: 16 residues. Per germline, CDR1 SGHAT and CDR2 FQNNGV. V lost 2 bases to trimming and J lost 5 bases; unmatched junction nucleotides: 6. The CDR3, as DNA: TGTGCCAGCAGCTTATTAGCGGGAGGAAAAAACAATGAGCAGTTCTTC. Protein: CASSLLAGGKNNEQFF.

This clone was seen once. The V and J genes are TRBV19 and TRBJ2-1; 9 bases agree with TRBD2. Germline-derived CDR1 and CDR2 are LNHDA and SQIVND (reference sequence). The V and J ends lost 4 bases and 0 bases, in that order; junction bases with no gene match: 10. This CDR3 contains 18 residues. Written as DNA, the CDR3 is TGTGCCAGTAGTACTCTTGAGGCTAGCGGGAACTCCTACAATGAGCAGTTCTTC. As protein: CASSTLEASGNSYNEQFF.

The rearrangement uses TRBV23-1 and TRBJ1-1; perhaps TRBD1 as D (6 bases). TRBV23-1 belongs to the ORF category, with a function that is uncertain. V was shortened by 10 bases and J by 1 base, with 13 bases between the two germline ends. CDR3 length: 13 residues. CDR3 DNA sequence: TGCGCCATCCCGGGACACTCGAACACTGAAGCTTTCTTT. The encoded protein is CAIPGHSNTEAFF.

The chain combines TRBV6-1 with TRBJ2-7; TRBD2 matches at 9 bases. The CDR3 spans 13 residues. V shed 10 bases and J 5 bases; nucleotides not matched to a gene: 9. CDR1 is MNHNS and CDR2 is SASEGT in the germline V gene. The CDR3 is CATRVRGRDEQYF. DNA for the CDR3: TGTGCCACCAGGGTTCGCGGGAGGGACGAGCAGTACTTC.

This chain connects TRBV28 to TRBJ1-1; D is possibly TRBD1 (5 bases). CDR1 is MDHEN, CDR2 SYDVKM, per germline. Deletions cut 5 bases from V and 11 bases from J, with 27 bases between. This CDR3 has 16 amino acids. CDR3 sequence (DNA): TGTGCCAGCAGTCCCTCTCATGTAGAGGGGCACCCCTGGGCTTTCTTT. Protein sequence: CASSPSHVEGHPWAFF.

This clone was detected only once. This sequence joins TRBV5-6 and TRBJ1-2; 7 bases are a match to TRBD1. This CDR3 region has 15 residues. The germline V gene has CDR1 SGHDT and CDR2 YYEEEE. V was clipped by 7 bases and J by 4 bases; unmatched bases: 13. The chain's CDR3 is CASHQDDRVGYGYTF. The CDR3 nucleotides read TGTGCCAGCCACCAAGATGACAGGGTAGGCTATGGCTACACCTTC.

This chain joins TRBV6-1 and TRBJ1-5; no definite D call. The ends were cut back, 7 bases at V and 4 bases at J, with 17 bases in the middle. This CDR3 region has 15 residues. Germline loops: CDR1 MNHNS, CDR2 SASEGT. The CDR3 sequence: CASTGGGLMNQPQHF. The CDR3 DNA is TGTGCCAGCACCGGTGGAGGACTGATGAATCAGCCCCAGCATTTT.

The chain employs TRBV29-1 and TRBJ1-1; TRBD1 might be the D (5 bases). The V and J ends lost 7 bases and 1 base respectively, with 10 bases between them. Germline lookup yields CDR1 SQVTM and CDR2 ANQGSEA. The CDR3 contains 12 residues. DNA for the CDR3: TGCAGCGAGGGACTTTGGAACACTGAAGCTTTCTTT. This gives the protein CSEGLWNTEAFF. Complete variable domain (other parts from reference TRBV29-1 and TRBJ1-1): SAVISQKPSRDICQRGTSLTIQCQVDSQVTMMFWYRQQPGQSLTLIATANQGSEATYESGFVIDKFPISRPNLTFSTLTVSNMSPEDSSIYLCSEGLWNTEAFFGQGTRLTVV.

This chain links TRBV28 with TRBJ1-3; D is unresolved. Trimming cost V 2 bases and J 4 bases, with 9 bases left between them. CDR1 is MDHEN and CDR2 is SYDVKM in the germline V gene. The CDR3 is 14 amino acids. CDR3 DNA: TGTGCCAGCAGTTTAGCCGAGGCCGGAAACACCATATATTTT. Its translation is CASSLAEAGNTIYF.

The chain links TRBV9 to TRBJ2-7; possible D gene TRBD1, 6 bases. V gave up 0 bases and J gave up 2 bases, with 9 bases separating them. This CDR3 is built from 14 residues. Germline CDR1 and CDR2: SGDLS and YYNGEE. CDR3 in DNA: TGTGCCAGCAGCGTAGGAGGACAGACCTACGAGCAGTACTTC. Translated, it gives CASSVGGQTYEQYF.

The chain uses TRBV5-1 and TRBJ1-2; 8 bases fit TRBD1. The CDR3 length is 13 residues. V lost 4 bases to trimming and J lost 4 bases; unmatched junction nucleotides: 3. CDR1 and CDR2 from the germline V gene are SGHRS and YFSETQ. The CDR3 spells CASSTGTGYGYTF. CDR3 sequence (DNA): TGCGCCAGCAGCACCGGGACAGGCTATGGCTACACCTTC.

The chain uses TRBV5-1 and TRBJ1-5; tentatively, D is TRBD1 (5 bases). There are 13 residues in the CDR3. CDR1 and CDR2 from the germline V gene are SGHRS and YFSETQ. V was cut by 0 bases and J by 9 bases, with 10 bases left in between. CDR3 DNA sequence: TGCGCCAGCAGCTTGGAAGGGGATCGGCCCCAGCATTTT. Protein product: CASSLEGDRPQHF.

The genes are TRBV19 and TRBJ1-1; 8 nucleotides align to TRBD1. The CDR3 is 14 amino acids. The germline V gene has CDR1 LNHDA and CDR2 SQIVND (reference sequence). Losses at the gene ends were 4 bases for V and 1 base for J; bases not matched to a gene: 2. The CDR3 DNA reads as TGTGCCAGTAGTACCGGGACAGGGAACACTGAAGCTTTCTTT. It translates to CASSTGTGNTEAFF.

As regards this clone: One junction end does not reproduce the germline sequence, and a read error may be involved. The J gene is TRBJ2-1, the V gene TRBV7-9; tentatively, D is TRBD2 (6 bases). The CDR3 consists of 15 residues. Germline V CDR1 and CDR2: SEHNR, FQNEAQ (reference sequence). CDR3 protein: CASSLAVSSYNEQFF. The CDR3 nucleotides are TGTGCCAGCAGTTTAGCGGTAAGCTCCTACAATGAGCAGTTCTTC.

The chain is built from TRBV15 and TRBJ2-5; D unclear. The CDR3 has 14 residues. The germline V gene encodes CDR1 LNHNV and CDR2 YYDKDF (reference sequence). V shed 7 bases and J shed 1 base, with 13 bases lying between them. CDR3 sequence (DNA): TGTGCCACCAATCTAGACAAAACCCAAGAGACCCAGTACTTC. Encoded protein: CATNLDKTQETQYF.

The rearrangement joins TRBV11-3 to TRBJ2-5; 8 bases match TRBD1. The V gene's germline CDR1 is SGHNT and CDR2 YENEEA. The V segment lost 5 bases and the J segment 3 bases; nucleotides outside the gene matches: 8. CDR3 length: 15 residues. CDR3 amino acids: CASSRGQGMKETQYF. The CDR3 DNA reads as TGTGCCAGCAGCCGCGGACAGGGAATGAAAGAGACCCAGTACTTC.